These 21 T cell receptor beta chains were all obtained from the same sample, sequenced in a study of control samples from healthy donors and cancer patients. Assay: immunoSEQ multiplex PCR; the TCRdb copy retains only in-frame clones and omits some. Found here are some 58,000 clones, about 89% of them singletons; the top ten hold more than 9.5%. The material sequenced was PBMCs. Receptors were obtained from a woman aged 60-70 years with lung cancer.

This clone was picked up a small number of times. V is TRBV5-1 and J is TRBJ1-2; D not resolved. Trimming left V 0 bases short and J 4 bases short, with 10 bases between. Germline values: CDR1 SGHRS, CDR2 YFSETQ. This CDR3 comprises 14 residues. CDR3 nucleotide sequence: TGCGCCAGCAGCTTGGACACCGAAGGCTATGGCTACACCTTC. Translating it yields CASSLDTEGYGYTF.

This clone was counted once. The genes are TRBV6-5 and TRBJ1-2; maybe TRBD1 (5 bases). This CDR3 comprises 12 residues. Trimming cost V 6 bases and J 8 bases, with 13 bases left between them. Germline V lookup: CDR1 MNHEY, CDR2 SVGAGI. CDR3 nucleotides: TGTGCCAGCAGCGGAGGGGTTGGGGGCTACACCTTC. Translated, it gives CASSGGVGGYTF.

The chain is built from TRBV5-1 and TRBJ2-3; D gene unclear. Trimming took off 2 bases at V and 6 bases at J, with 7 bases between the two ends. Germline CDR1 SGHRS, CDR2 YFSETQ. The CDR3 is 12 amino acids. The CDR3 reads CASSLTGDTQYF. The CDR3 nucleotides read TGCGCCAGCAGCTTAACTGGGGATACGCAGTATTTT.

This clone was counted between two and nine times. CDR3 protein: CASSQVLGQGRPGANVLTF. CDR3 DNA sequence: TGTGCCAGCAGCCAAGTTTTGGGACAGGGTCGCCCTGGGGCCAACGTCCTGACTTTC. The gene calls are TRBV14 and TRBJ2-6, with 9 bases fitting TRBD1. The CDR3 is 19 residues long. With 1 base clipped from V and 2 bases from J, the junction kept 9 bases outside the gene matches. Germline V gene data show CDR1 as SGHDN and CDR2 as FVKESK.

A word on this clone: One end of the junction varies from germline; a read error may be responsible. The chain is built from TRBV6-5 and TRBJ1-1; D not resolved. There are 14 residues in the CDR3. CDR1 is MNHEY and CDR2 is SVGAGI in the germline V gene. The CDR3 region is CASSDSNMNTEAFF. For the CDR3, the DNA is TGTGCCAGCAGTGACTCCAACATGAACACTGAAGCTTTCTTT.

The chain uses TRBV7-9 and TRBJ2-6; D might be TRBD1 (5 bases). The germline V gene has CDR1 SEHNR and CDR2 FQNEAQ (reference sequence). Between the trimmed V and J ends, which lost 2 bases and 0 bases, there was a span of 8 bases. The CDR3 runs to 16 residues. Here the CDR3 DNA reads TGTGCCAGCAGCTTAAGGGGAATCTCTGGGGCCAACGTCCTGACTTTC. Protein: CASSLRGISGANVLTF.

The chain recombines TRBV5-5 with TRBJ2-1; D is unclear. Trimming cost V 4 bases and J 1 base, with 12 bases left between them. The CDR3 is 15 amino acids. Germline V gene data show CDR1 as SGHKS and CDR2 as YYEKEE (reference sequence). The DNA for the CDR3 is TGTGCCAGCAGCATGAGCCTAGTGTCCTACAATGAGCAGTTCTTC. Encoded protein: CASSMSLVSYNEQFF. The variable domain in full, with the rest retrieved from reference TRBV5-5 and TRBJ2-1, is DAGVTQSPTHLIKTRGQQVTLRCSPISGHKSVSWYQQVLGQGPQFIFQYYEKEERGRGNFPDRFSARQFPNYSSELNVNALLLGDSALYLCASSMSLVSYNEQFFGPGTRLTVL.

The CDR3 DNA reads TGCGCCAGCAGCCAAGCTCTTTTTGGGGGCACTGAAGCTTTCTTT. It yields the protein CASSQALFGGTEAFF. The V gene is TRBV4-1, the J gene TRBJ1-1, with D tentatively TRBD1 (5 bases). Trimming removed 1 base from V and 4 bases from J, with 13 bases in between. The CDR3 is 15 residues long. Per the germline V gene, CDR1 is MGHRA and CDR2 is YSYEKL.

This chain links TRBV6-5 with TRBJ2-1; D is unresolved. This CDR3 is 13 amino acids long. Trimming removed 0 bases from V and 11 bases from J, with 11 bases in between. Germline V gene lookup returns CDR1 MNHEY and CDR2 SVGAGI. The CDR3 protein is CASSYSNRGKQFF. The DNA of the CDR3 is TGTGCCAGCAGTTACTCGAACCGCGGTAAGCAGTTCTTC.

This clone was seen a single time. CDR3 in DNA: TGTGCCACCAGCAGGAGGTCGGTTTCTTTTACGGAGGGGAACATTCAGTACTTC. Protein: CATSRRSVSFTEGNIQYF. The chain uses TRBV15 and TRBJ2-4, with a possible D match to TRBD2 (6 bases). V dropped 3 bases and J dropped 7 bases, with 25 bases sitting between them. Germline lookup yields CDR1 LNHNV and CDR2 YYDKDF (reference sequence). CDR3 length: 18 residues.

The CDR3: CASRTGLAGLTDTQYF. In DNA, the CDR3 is TGCGCCAGCAGGACGGGGCTAGCGGGGCTCACAGATACGCAGTATTTT. The chain carries TRBV5-1 and TRBJ2-3; 9 bases match TRBD2. This CDR3 comprises 16 residues. The J segment lost 2 bases and the V segment lost 5 bases, leaving 9 bases of the junction unmatched. The V gene's germline CDR1 is SGHRS and CDR2 YFSETQ.

This clone was seen once. The V call is TRBV20-1, the J call TRBJ2-3; D might be TRBD2 (6 bases). Germline V gives CDR1 DFQATT, CDR2 SNEGSKA (reference sequence). This CDR3 region has 13 residues. V was trimmed by 3 bases and J by 2 bases, leaving 9 bases between them. This chain's CDR3 is CSASRTNTDTQYF. The DNA of the CDR3 is TGCAGTGCTAGTAGGACTAACACAGATACGCAGTATTTT.

This clone was counted a single time. The chain joins TRBV5-4 to TRBJ1-1; a weak D match, TRBD1 (6 bases). The V gene lost 4 bases and the J gene lost 1 base, with 17 bases spanning the gap. CDR1 is SGHNT and CDR2 is YYREEE in the germline V gene (reference sequence). CDR3 length: 16 residues. The CDR3 DNA sequence: TGTGCCAGCAGCGGGATAACAGGGATGAGGAACACTGAAGCTTTCTTT. It encodes CASSGITGMRNTEAFF. Drawing the rest from reference TRBV5-4 and TRBJ1-1, the complete variable domain is ETGVTQSPTHLIKTRGQQVTLRCSSQSGHNTVSWYQQALGQGPQFIFQYYREEENGRGNFPPRFSGLQFPNYSSELNVNALELDDSALYLCASSGITGMRNTEAFFGQGTRLTVV.

The chain links TRBV9 to TRBJ2-1; tentative D call: TRBD2 (5 bases). The CDR3 runs 14 residues. The germline V gene has CDR1 SGDLS and CDR2 YYNGEE. The V and J ends lost 3 bases and 8 bases respectively, with 15 bases between them. Here the CDR3 reads CASSGTPNPDEQFF. CDR3 bases: TGTGCCAGCAGCGGGACTCCAAACCCGGATGAGCAGTTCTTC.

The chain's CDR3 is CATQLAGVRETQYF. The DNA of the CDR3 is TGTGCCACCCAACTAGCGGGAGTTCGAGAGACCCAGTACTTC. The chain has TRBV6-5 and TRBJ2-5; 11 bases are a match to TRBD2. The CDR3 consists of 14 residues. Per the germline V gene, CDR1 is MNHEY and CDR2 is SVGAGI. Trimming took 10 bases from V and 4 from J; bases not matched to a gene: 8.

The chain uses TRBV28 and TRBJ2-4; the D gene is possibly TRBD2 (5 bases). This CDR3 is built from 14 residues. CDR1 is MDHEN and CDR2 is SYDVKM in the germline V gene. Trimming left V 8 bases short and J 0 bases short, with 11 bases between. CDR3 loop: CASEGAVAKNIQYF. CDR3 sequence (DNA): TGTGCCAGCGAGGGCGCCGTAGCCAAAAACATTCAGTACTTC.

The chain uses TRBV5-1 and TRBJ2-7, with D tentatively TRBD1 (6 bases). The V gene's germline CDR1 is SGHRS and CDR2 YFSETQ. V shed 4 bases and J shed 2 bases, with 13 bases lying between them. The CDR3 is 14 residues long. CDR3: CASSDRTYAYEQYF. CDR3 DNA: TGCGCCAGCAGCGACAGGACCTACGCCTACGAGCAGTACTTC.

The genes are TRBV29-1 and TRBJ1-1; no firm D call. Between the trimmed V and J ends, which lost 4 bases and 5 bases, there was a span of 8 bases. CDR3 size: 11 residues. CDR1 SQVTM and CDR2 ANQGSEA come from the germline V gene. For the CDR3, the DNA is TGCAGCGTTGGGGGAGATACTGAAGCTTTCTTT. Translation gives CSVGGDTEAFF. The full variable domain, in which reference TRBV29-1 and TRBJ1-1 provide the parts outside the CDR3, is SAVISQKPSRDICQRGTSLTIQCQVDSQVTMMFWYRQQPGQSLTLIATANQGSEATYESGFVIDKFPISRPNLTFSTLTVSNMSPEDSSIYLCSVGGDTEAFFGQGTRLTVV.

The chain recombines TRBV30 with TRBJ1-3; D is undetermined. CDR3 length equals 14 residues. CDR1 and CDR2 (germline): GTSNPN, SVGIG (reference sequence). V lost 0 bases and J lost 3, with 9 bases in between. CDR3 region: CAWSVQGNGNTIYF. The DNA for the CDR3 is TGTGCCTGGAGTGTACAAGGGAATGGAAACACCATATATTTT.

The J gene is TRBJ2-1, the V gene TRBV11-2, with D possibly being TRBD2 (7 bases). Trimming took off 7 bases at V and 8 bases at J, with 18 bases between the two ends. The length of the CDR3 is 14 residues. CDR1 and CDR2 from the germline V gene are SGHAT and FQNNGV. The CDR3 region has the DNA TGTGCCAGCACACCAACGGGGGGCATCGATGAGCAGTTCTTC. As protein: CASTPTGGIDEQFF.

The V call is TRBV7-8, the J call TRBJ1-4; D is ambiguous. This CDR3 region has 13 residues. Germline lookup yields CDR1 SGHVS and CDR2 FQNEAQ. Trimming removed 1 base from V and 7 bases from J, with 7 bases in between. DNA for the CDR3: TGTGCCAGCAGCTTAGATCGAACTGAAAAACTGTTTTTT. As protein: CASSLDRTEKLFF.